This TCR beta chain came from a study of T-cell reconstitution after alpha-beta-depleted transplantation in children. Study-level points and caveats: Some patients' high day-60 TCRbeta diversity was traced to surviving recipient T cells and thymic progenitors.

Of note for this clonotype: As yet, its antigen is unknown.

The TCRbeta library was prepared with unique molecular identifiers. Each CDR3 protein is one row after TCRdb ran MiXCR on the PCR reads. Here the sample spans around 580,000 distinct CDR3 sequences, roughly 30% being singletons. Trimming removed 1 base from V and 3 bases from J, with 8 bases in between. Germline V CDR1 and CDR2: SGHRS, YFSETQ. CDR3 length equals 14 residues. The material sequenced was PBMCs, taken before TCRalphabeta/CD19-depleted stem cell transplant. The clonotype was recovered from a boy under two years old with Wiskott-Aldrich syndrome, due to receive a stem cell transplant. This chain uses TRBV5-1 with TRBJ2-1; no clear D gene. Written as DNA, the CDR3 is TGCGCCAGCAGCTTGCCTCGAGGCTACAATGAGCAGTTCTTC. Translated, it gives CASSLPRGYNEQFF.